A single T cell receptor beta chain is shown here with its context. CDR1 and CDR2 from the germline V gene are SQVTM and ANQGSEA. The CDR3 consists of 13 residues. Trimming stripped 1 base from V and 1 base from J, with 8 bases between. The data were taken from a study of T cell changes during pregnancy in multiple sclerosis. The assay was immunoSEQ multiplex PCR, and TCRdb's table has in-frame clones only and misses some. The profile shows about 20,000 clones, 75% to 90% of them singletons. This specimen consisted of CD8+ T cells from peripheral blood mononuclear cells, obtained after pregnancy. This chain joins TRBV29-1 and TRBJ2-7; maybe TRBD1 (5 bases). The clonotype was recovered from a female donor in good health, enrolled as a control in a pregnancy study. Here the CDR3 reads CSVEGQRSYEQYF. As DNA, the CDR3 is TGCAGCGTTGAAGGACAGAGATCCTACGAGCAGTACTTC.